Shown below are 6 T cell receptor beta chains from a single sample sequenced in a study of T cell repertoires in cytomegalovirus infection. MiXCR, run by TCRdb on the reads, gives a single entry per CDR3 protein. The sample contains a few hundred thousand distinct CDR3 sequences, over 8% of which appear only once. Sequencing was done on a sample of PBMCs. These receptor sequences come from a human donor in good health (CMV status not recorded). Some clones in this sample may be carry-over from other donors' samples.

In this sample, this clonotype turned up a few times. The rearrangement joins TRBV20-1 to TRBJ1-5; D gene unclear. The CDR3 is made up of 12 amino acids. Germline V gene data show CDR1 as DFQATT and CDR2 as SNEGSKA (reference sequence). The ends were cut back, 6 bases at V and 0 bases at J, with 6 bases in the middle. CDR3 residues: CSALNSNQPQHF. For the CDR3, the DNA is TGCAGTGCCCTGAATAGCAATCAGCCCCAGCATTTT.

This clonotype has a count of ten or more. This chain links TRBV5-1 with TRBJ2-2; D possibly corresponds to TRBD2 (5 bases). Per the germline V gene, CDR1 is SGHRS and CDR2 is YFSETQ. Trimming shortened V by 7 bases and J by 5 bases, and 15 bases separated the two germline ends. The CDR3 has 14 amino acids. CDR3 in DNA: TGCGCCAGCCTTTACGGACTGGGGACCGGGGAGCTGTTTTTT. As protein: CASLYGLGTGELFF.

This clonotype was detected a few times. The chain couples TRBV6-8 to TRBJ2-7, with a weak D call TRBD2 (6 bases). Germline CDR1 and CDR2: MNHGY and SAAAGT. V was shortened by 5 bases and J by 0 bases, with 8 bases between the two germline ends. This CDR3 is 13 amino acids long. The CDR3 region has the DNA TGTGCCAGCAGTACCGGGAGCTCCTACGAGCAGTACTTC. Translated: CASSTGSSYEQYF.

There are many counts of this clonotype. V and J are TRBV6-6 and TRBJ2-7; 9 nucleotides align to TRBD1. V shed 8 bases, J shed 6 bases, and the junction held 2 bases outside the gene matches. This CDR3 is 11 amino acids long. The germline V gene has CDR1 MNHNY and CDR2 SVGAGI (reference sequence). The CDR3 sequence: CASGTGSEQYF. The CDR3 DNA reads TGTGCCAGCGGGACAGGGTCCGAGCAGTACTTC.

This rearrangement joins TRBV7-2 to TRBJ1-4, with D unresolved. CDR3 length equals 12 residues. V dropped 4 bases and J dropped 4 bases, with 4 bases sitting between them. Germline assignment: CDR1 SGHTA and CDR2 FQGNSA. CDR3: CASSSSNEKLFF. The CDR3 DNA reads as TGTGCCAGCAGCTCCAGTAATGAAAAACTGTTTTTT.

This clonotype was seen at least ten times. The V call is TRBV7-2, the J call TRBJ2-7; TRBD2 matches 8 bases. This CDR3 comprises 15 residues. CDR1 and CDR2 (germline): SGHTA, FQGNSA. The V gene end was trimmed by 1 base and the J gene end by 2 bases; junction bases not matched to a gene: 4. The CDR3 DNA is TGTGCCAGCAGCTTAGAGACTAGCGAGGCCTACGAGCAGTACTTC. Translation gives CASSLETSEAYEQYF.